The present T cell receptor beta chain was sequenced within a study of blood T cell repertoires in COVID-19. Trimming removed 7 bases from V and 5 bases from J; junction bases left unmatched: 11. This CDR3 has 15 residues. Germline assignment: CDR1 MDHEN and CDR2 SYDVKM. Clones were read by immunoSEQ multiplex PCR, and TCRdb kept only the in-frame ones, dropping some. The table includes 150,000 to 200,000 clones, around 77% detected once. V gene TRBV28 combines with J gene TRBJ1-2; 9 bases fit TRBD1. The TCR sequence derives from a man aged 60 to 75 with active or convalescent COVID-19. Sequencing used peripheral blood. CDR3 amino acids: CASMGRGTGRYGYTF. The CDR3 nucleotides are TGTGCCAGCATGGGGAGGGGGACAGGGCGATATGGCTACACCTTC.